The entry below describes one TCR beta chain. What it binds is not known. Assay: immunoSEQ multiplex PCR; the TCRdb copy retains only in-frame clones and omits some. The sample has about 29,000 clones; over 60% are singletons. This specimen belongs to a study of graft-versus-host responses after intestinal transplantation. As for the study in general: Every one of the recipients received anti-thymocyte globulin induction and afterwards took tacrolimus and steroids for roughly 3 years.

The CDR3 is 16 amino acids. With V trimmed by 5 bases and J by 2 bases, 6 bases remained unmatched. Germline V gives CDR1 SEHNR, CDR2 FQNEAQ (reference sequence). Study observations and caveats: High graft-versus-host to host-versus-graft clonal ratios were seen in allografts of patients with graft-donor T cell macrochimerism. With peak circulating GvH clone levels came an association with early post-transplant HvG declines.

Graft tissue processing released intraepithelial and lamina propria lymphocytes. The sequences come from ileum tissue, collected 98 days after intestinal transplantation. The receptor was isolated from a human patient who received an intestinal transplant, so some T cells may come from the graft donor. V is TRBV7-9 and J is TRBJ2-5; TRBD2 agrees at 12 bases. This CDR3 reads CASSPMTSGGQETQYF. CDR3 bases: TGTGCCAGCAGCCCCATGACTAGCGGGGGTCAAGAGACCCAGTACTTC. The variable domain in full, completed from reference TRBV7-9 and TRBJ2-5, reads DTGVSQNPRHKITKRGQNVTFRCDPISEHNRLYWYRQTLGQGPEFLTYFQNEAQLEKSRLLSDRFSAERPKGSFSTLEIQRTEQGDSAMYLCASSPMTSGGQETQYFGPGTRLLVL.